What follows are 21 T cell receptor beta chains derived from one specimen sequenced in a study of CD8 T cells in ankylosing spondylitis (dated by TCRdb to about 2017). The method was 5' RACE. The sequencer was an Illumina HiSeq 2500. TCRdb passed the public sequencing reads through fastp at Q25 and MiXCR, retaining productive beta sequences. Every entry covers one CDR3 protein and lists the most common genes and DNA from its rows. In all, the sample holds about 89,000 distinct CDR3 sequences, and roughly 30% of those were seen once. About 60% of the sample is in the top ten clones. The material sequenced was blood, either unsorted or a sorted T cell fraction (not recorded which). These receptor sequences come from a male donor with ankylosing spondylitis or in good health (not recorded which).

In this sample, this clonotype turned up a few times. The chain combines TRBV7-3 with TRBJ1-3; no definite D call. This CDR3 region has 13 residues. The ends were cut back, 5 bases at V and 0 bases at J, with 5 bases in the middle. Germline CDR1 reads SGHTA; CDR2 reads FQGTGA. CDR3 coding DNA: TGTGCCAGCAGCCAGTCCTCTGGAAACACCATATATTTT. Translating gives CASSQSSGNTIYF. Looking up the rest from reference TRBV7-3 and TRBJ1-3 gives the full variable domain: GAGVSQTPSNKVTEKGKYVELRCDPISGHTALYWYRQSLGQGPEFLIYFQGTGAADDSGLPNDRFFAVRPEGSVSTLKIQRTERGDSAVYLCASSQSSGNTIYFGEGSWLTVV.

This rearrangement joins TRBV12-3 or TRBV12-4 to TRBJ1-5; TRBD1 is a possible D gene (5 bases). The CDR3 is 18 amino acids. The germline V and J ends were trimmed by 1 base and 3 bases, with 19 bases remaining between them. The CDR3: CASSLEGLQRWTNQPQHF. DNA for the CDR3: TGTGCCAGCAGTTTAGAGGGACTTCAAAGGTGGACCAATCAGCCCCAGCATTTT.

This chain links TRBV3-1 with TRBJ2-1, with 7 bases fitting TRBD2. The CDR3 spans 12 residues. CDR1 and CDR2 (germline): LGHDT, YNNKEL (reference sequence). The V gene end was trimmed by 1 base and the J gene end by 10 bases; junction bases not matched to a gene: 1. This CDR3 is CASSQGGGEQFF. CDR3 nucleotides: TGTGCCAGCAGCCAAGGGGGAGGGGAGCAGTTCTTC.

The rearrangement links TRBV6-5 to TRBJ2-2; 9 positions match TRBD1. After removal of 2 bases from V and 5 bases from J, the junction contained 9 bases not matched to a gene. The CDR3 consists of 17 residues. From germline, CDR1 is MNHEY and CDR2 SVGAGI. This CDR3 reads CASSYPPGQGRTGELFF. CDR3 DNA sequence: TGTGCCAGCAGTTACCCTCCGGGACAGGGACGGACCGGGGAGCTGTTTTTT.

This clonotype occurred a few times. V gene TRBV12-3 or TRBV12-4 combines with J gene TRBJ2-5; possibly TRBD1 or TRBD2 for D (5 bases each). The CDR3 is made up of 13 amino acids. Between the trimmed V and J ends, which lost 8 bases and 5 bases, there was a span of 15 bases. CDR3 amino acids: CASQGSAGETQYF. The CDR3 nucleotides read TGTGCCAGCCAGGGCAGCGCGGGTGAGACCCAGTACTTC.

This clonotype was found a few times. As DNA, the CDR3 is TGTGCCAGCAGCTTGCCGAGAGGGGGAGGGTCCTACAATGAGCAGTTCTTC. Amino acid sequence: CASSLPRGGGSYNEQFF. The J gene is TRBJ2-1, the V gene TRBV5-4, with D perhaps matching TRBD2 (7 bases). Per germline, CDR1 SGHNT and CDR2 YYREEE (reference sequence). Trimming took off 1 base at V and 1 base at J, with 15 bases between the two ends. The CDR3 length is 17 residues.

Here the CDR3 reads CASSTRQTGTGDSNQPQHF. The CDR3, as DNA: TGTGCCAGCTCAACTCGCCAAACCGGGACAGGGGATAGCAATCAGCCCCAGCATTTT. The chain is built from TRBV18 and TRBJ1-5, with 10 bases matching TRBD1. The CDR3 consists of 19 residues. V lost 5 bases and J lost 0; bases outside the gene matches: 13. CDR1 KGHSH and CDR2 LQKENI come from the germline V gene.

The chain has TRBV20-1 and TRBJ1-2; no reliable D call. The CDR3 runs 13 residues. Germline V CDR1 and CDR2: DFQATT, SNEGSKA (reference sequence). V was shortened by 5 bases and J by 4 bases, with 14 bases between the two germline ends. The CDR3 region is CSASMAAGYGYTF. DNA for the CDR3: TGCAGTGCTTCAATGGCGGCAGGCTATGGCTACACCTTC.

The chain recombines TRBV12-3 or TRBV12-4 with TRBJ1-3, with D perhaps TRBD1 (6 bases). V lost 3 bases and J lost 4, with 13 bases in between. CDR3 length equals 15 residues. DNA of the CDR3: TGTGCCAGCAGTTTCCCACAGGGAGCAGGAAACACCATATATTTT. It is translated as CASSFPQGAGNTIYF.

This clonotype was seen a few times. The chain links TRBV11-2 to TRBJ2-1; D call uncertain. V was clipped by 3 bases and J by 6 bases, with 9 bases between them. Germline CDR1 and CDR2: SGHAT and FQNNGV. This CDR3 is built from 13 residues. The CDR3 DNA sequence: TGTGCCAGCAGCTTCTCCGAACGCAATGAGCAGTTCTTC. Its translation: CASSFSERNEQFF.

The chain links TRBV6-5 to TRBJ1-5, with 8 bases that match TRBD1. CDR1 is MNHEY and CDR2 is SVGAGI in the germline V gene. Losses at the gene ends were 0 bases for V and 11 bases for J; bases not matched to a gene: 9. This CDR3 is built from 15 residues. CDR3 amino acids: CASSYSTGGRWTQHF. As DNA, the CDR3 is TGTGCCAGCAGTTACTCAACAGGGGGACGGTGGACCCAGCATTTT.

This clonotype showed up just a few times. CDR3 bases: TGCGCCAGCAGCTTGCTCGGGGTCGATGGCTACACCTTC. It is translated as CASSLLGVDGYTF. The chain has TRBV5-1 and TRBJ1-2; D call uncertain. Germline lookup yields CDR1 SGHRS and CDR2 YFSETQ. CDR3 length: 13 amino acids. The ends were cut back, 1 base at V and 6 bases at J, with 10 bases in the middle.

This chain uses TRBV5-8 with TRBJ1-2; 8 bases line up with TRBD1. Germline CDR1 reads SGHTS; CDR2 reads YDEGEE. The CDR3 contains 16 residues. V was clipped by 5 bases and J by 5 bases; unmatched bases: 14. The CDR3 DNA reads TGTGCCAGCAGGCAATCCGGGACAGGCGTTTCTTATGGCTACACCTTC. Protein product: CASRQSGTGVSYGYTF.

CDR3 coding DNA: TGCAGTGCTAGAGATTCCCAGACAGATAATGAAAAACTGTTTTTT. Its translation is CSARDSQTDNEKLFF. The chain is built from TRBV20-1 and TRBJ1-4; D possibly corresponds to TRBD1 (5 bases). This CDR3 contains 15 residues. Germline V gene data show CDR1 as DFQATT and CDR2 as SNEGSKA (reference sequence). Trimming removed 0 bases at V and 4 bases at J, with 12 bases between.

This clonotype was recorded at least ten times. The chain employs TRBV3-1 and TRBJ2-3; a weak D match, TRBD2 (6 bases). Looked up from germline, CDR1 is LGHDT and CDR2 is YNNKEL (reference sequence). CDR3 length equals 17 residues. Trimming removed 0 bases from V and 1 base from J, with 14 bases in between. For the CDR3, the DNA is TGTGCCAGCAGCCAAGATCCAGGCGGGGTCGGCACAGATACGCAGTATTTT. Encoded protein: CASSQDPGGVGTDTQYF.

This sequence joins TRBV20-1 and TRBJ1-1; TRBD1 matches 7 bases. The V gene's germline CDR1 is DFQATT and CDR2 SNEGSKA (reference sequence). The CDR3 is 15 residues long. J gave up 0 bases and V 0 bases, and 4 bases lay outside the gene matches. CDR3 amino acids: CSARDPGQVNTEAFF. CDR3 bases: TGCAGTGCTAGAGACCCCGGACAGGTGAACACTGAAGCTTTCTTT.

The count of this clonotype is one. This may arise from a read error, as a much more abundant clone is one base away. The chain has TRBV29-1 and TRBJ1-5; D unresolved. V gave up 7 bases and J gave up 5 bases, with 12 bases separating them. Germline values: CDR1 SQVTM, CDR2 ANQGSEA. This CDR3 spans 12 amino acids. CDR3 sequence (DNA): TGCAGCGGTAGGGCTGGGGATCAGCCCCAGCATTTT. Translated, it gives CSGRAGDQPQHF.

The CDR3 is CASRSGLAGDTQYF. In DNA form, the CDR3 reads TGTGCCAGCAGATCCGGACTAGCGGGCGATACGCAGTATTTT. The V gene is TRBV6-1, the J gene TRBJ2-3; 11 nucleotides match TRBD2. The CDR3 length is 14 residues. J lost 6 bases, V lost 6 bases, and 5 bases had no gene match. Germline assignment: CDR1 MNHNS and CDR2 SASEGT.

This sequence joins TRBV19 and TRBJ1-4, with TRBD1 identical over 7 bases. Germline V gene lookup returns CDR1 LNHDA and CDR2 SQIVND (reference sequence). CDR3 length equals 15 residues. V lost 5 bases and J lost 4; bases outside the gene matches: 7. The CDR3 spells CASSVPGQSNEKLFF. CDR3 nucleotides: TGTGCCAGTAGTGTACCGGGACAGAGTAATGAAAAACTGTTTTTT.

The chain carries TRBV20-1 and TRBJ1-1, with TRBD1 matching 9 bases. The CDR3 extends over 13 amino acids. Germline V lookup: CDR1 DFQATT, CDR2 SNEGSKA (reference sequence). Trimming took 6 bases from V and 10 from J; bases not matched to a gene: 12. The CDR3 sequence is CSAPRDRVLGAFF. In nucleotides, the CDR3 is TGCAGTGCCCCCAGGGACAGGGTTCTTGGAGCTTTCTTT.

The chain is built from TRBV29-1 and TRBJ1-3, with D possibly matching TRBD1 (5 bases). Trimming pared 4 bases from V and 7 bases from J, leaving 14 bases between. The CDR3 is 13 residues long. Germline values: CDR1 SQVTM, CDR2 ANQGSEA. CDR3 loop: CSVARGGGNTIYF. The CDR3 region has the DNA TGCAGCGTTGCAAGGGGTGGGGGGAACACCATATATTTT.